Following are 8 T cell receptor beta chains from one sample sequenced in a study of blood T cell repertoires in COVID-19. Clones were sequenced by immunoSEQ multiplex PCR, and TCRdb holds only the in-frame ones, with some missing. The sample yields fewer than 250,000 clones, roughly 84% seen once. Sequenced sample: peripheral blood. Every receptor here comes from a woman in her 50s with acute or convalescent COVID-19.

V is TRBV29-1 and J is TRBJ2-7; D is ambiguous. The germline V and J ends were trimmed by 3 bases and 3 bases, with 9 bases remaining between them. The CDR3 is 12 amino acids. Looked up from germline, CDR1 is SQVTM and CDR2 is ANQGSEA. CDR3 residues: CSVDGDNYEQYF. The CDR3 DNA follows: TGCAGCGTTGACGGTGACAACTACGAGCAGTACTTC.

This chain connects TRBV3-1 (or the pseudogene TRBV3-2) to TRBJ2-5; 8 positions agree with TRBD2. V lost 3 bases, J lost 3 bases, and 6 bases stayed unmatched. CDR1 LGHDT and CDR2 YNNKEL come from the germline V gene (reference sequence). The CDR3 has 15 amino acids. The CDR3 region has the DNA TGTGCCAGCAGCCATAGAACTAGCGGCAAAGAGACCCAGTACTTC. Amino acid sequence: CASSHRTSGKETQYF.

The CDR3 spells CASSVDRQGYEQYF. The CDR3 bases are TGTGCCAGCAGCGTAGATAGACAGGGCTACGAGCAGTACTTC. The chain has TRBV9 and TRBJ2-7; 7 nucleotides line up with TRBD1. J gave up 3 bases and V 0 bases, and 3 bases lay outside the gene matches. The CDR3 sequence is 14 residues long. The germline V gene has CDR1 SGDLS and CDR2 YYNGEE. The complete variable domain, with remaining parts taken from reference TRBV9 and TRBJ2-7, reads DSGVTQTPKHLITATGQRVTLRCSPRSGDLSVYWYQQSLDQGLQFLIQYYNGEERAKGNILERFSAQQFPDLHSELNLSSLELGDSALYFCASSVDRQGYEQYFGPGTRLTVT.

V gene TRBV5-1 combines with J gene TRBJ2-7; D perhaps matches TRBD1 (6 bases). The CDR3 runs 14 residues. Germline V gene sequence: CDR1 SGHRS, CDR2 YFSETQ. The V and J ends lost 0 bases and 6 bases respectively, with 13 bases between them. The CDR3 DNA reads as TGCGCCAGCAGCTTGGGGGCAGGGGTGGGCGAGCAGTACTTC. As protein: CASSLGAGVGEQYF.

The chain combines TRBV6-4 with TRBJ1-2, with 11 nucleotides matching TRBD1. Germline loops: CDR1 MRHNA, CDR2 SNTAGT. There are 16 residues in the CDR3. Losses at the gene ends were 6 bases for V and 5 bases for J; bases not matched to a gene: 11. CDR3 region: CASSPGTGGVGYGYTF. The DNA for the CDR3 is TGTGCCAGCAGCCCCGGGACAGGGGGAGTCGGGTATGGCTACACCTTC.

The chain links TRBV27 to TRBJ1-4, with D perhaps matching TRBD1 (5 bases). Deletions cut 2 bases from V and 3 bases from J, with 10 bases between. The CDR3 is made up of 15 amino acids. CDR1 and CDR2 from the germline V gene are MNHEY and SMNVEV (reference sequence). CDR3 nucleotide sequence: TGTGCCAGCAGTTTACAGGGCAGGGCTAATGAAAAACTGTTTTTT. Amino acid sequence: CASSLQGRANEKLFF.

The V gene is TRBV10-3, the J gene TRBJ1-1, with D perhaps TRBD1 (6 bases). There are 13 residues in the CDR3. Germline assignment: CDR1 ENHRY and CDR2 SYGVKD. Trimming took 6 bases from V and 7 from J, leaving 15 bases between them. CDR3 in amino acids: CAIRSTGGSEAFF. The CDR3 DNA reads TGTGCCATCAGATCCACGGGGGGCAGTGAAGCTTTCTTT.

A single count supports this clone. The chain joins TRBV25-1 to TRBJ2-3; TRBD1 aligns across 7 bases. J gave up 6 bases and V 3 bases, and 9 bases lay outside the gene matches. This CDR3 has 15 amino acids. Germline-derived CDR1 and CDR2 are MGHDK and SYGVNS. CDR3 in DNA: TGTGCCAGCAGTGATTTCGGTCTCAGGGGGGATACGCAGTATTTT. Translated, it gives CASSDFGLRGDTQYF.